The source of this T cell receptor beta chain is a study of tumor and adjacent non-tumor tissue in lung cancer. In the study overall: Histology: 12 adenocarcinoma, a couple of squamous cell carcinoma, 1 small cell lung cancer. Patients were aged about 30 to 76, 10 men and 5 women, stage I to III.

The template was RNA from unsorted bulk tissue. The normal lung tissue was taken more than 3 cm from the tumor edge. Regarding this clonotype: At one end, the junction sequence differs from germline, possibly due to a read error.

TCRbeta libraries were built with three rounds of nested PCR, modified from ARM-PCR. MiXCR was run by TCRdb on the multiplex PCR reads, yielding one entry per CDR3 protein. The sample includes about 67,000 distinct CDR3 sequences, more than 65% of them seen just once. The CDR3 consists of 14 residues. CDR1 is SGHDT and CDR2 is YYEEEE in the germline V gene. The sample comprised distant non-tumor lung tissue. The chain employs TRBV5-6 and TRBJ2-3; possibly TRBD2 for D (6 bases). This sequence was found in a man in his 60s with non-small cell lung cancer. CDR3 DNA: TGTGCCAGCTTCGACGGGAGCCGCACAGGTACGCAGTATTTT. This codes for CASFDGSRTGTQYF.